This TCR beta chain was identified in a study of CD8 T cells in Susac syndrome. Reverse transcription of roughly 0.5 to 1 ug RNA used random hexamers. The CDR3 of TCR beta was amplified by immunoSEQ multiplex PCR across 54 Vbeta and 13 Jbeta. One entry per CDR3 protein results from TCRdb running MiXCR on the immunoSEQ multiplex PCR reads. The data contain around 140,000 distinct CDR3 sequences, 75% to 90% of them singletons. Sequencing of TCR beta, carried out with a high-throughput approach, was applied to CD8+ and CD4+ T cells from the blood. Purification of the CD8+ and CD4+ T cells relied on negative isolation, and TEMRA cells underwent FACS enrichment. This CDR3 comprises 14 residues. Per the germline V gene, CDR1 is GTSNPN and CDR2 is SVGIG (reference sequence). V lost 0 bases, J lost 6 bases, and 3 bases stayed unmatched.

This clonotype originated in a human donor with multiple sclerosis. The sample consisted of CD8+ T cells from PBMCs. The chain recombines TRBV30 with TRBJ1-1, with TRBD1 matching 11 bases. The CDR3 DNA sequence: TGTGCCTGGAGTGTGGGACAGGGGGAATCTGAAGCTTTCTTT. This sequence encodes CAWSVGQGESEAFF.